This entry concerns a single TCR beta chain. The antigen remains undetermined. A multiplex PCR was run with 60 Vbeta primers and 13 Jbeta primers. The table came from immunoSEQ multiplex PCR; TCRdb's copy has only in-frame clones and leaves some out. The sample lists tens of thousands of clones; around 77% were seen once. This sample stems from a study of cytomegalovirus exposure and HLA in healthy donors. Germline CDR1 reads MNHEY; CDR2 reads SVGAGI. The CDR3 is 14 residues long. Trimming took 9 bases from V and 1 from J, leaving 15 bases between them. Regarding the study as a whole: A classifier reportedly called cytomegalovirus status with high sensitivity and specificity. Follow-up analysis found HLA locus-dependent TCR association rates, highest for DRB1 and lowest for HLA-C. Analysis was performed later, and it showed HLA-associated TCR beta chains to be more clonally expanded than equally common others.

This chain joins TRBV6-5 and TRBJ1-1; no clear D gene. The sequence came from a woman younger than 45 in good health and CMV-seronegative. Material for sequencing was PBMCs. CDR3 region: CARKPAGPNTEAFF. CDR3 DNA: TGTGCCAGAAAACCGGCAGGCCCGAACACTGAAGCTTTCTTT.